One and the same sample provided the 20 T cell receptor beta chains below, sequenced in a study of T cell changes during pregnancy in multiple sclerosis. This table comes from immunoSEQ multiplex PCR, and its TCRdb copy is limited to in-frame clones, with some not included. Of 40,000 or so clones in the sample, around 90% were seen once. The sequences come from CD8+ T cells from peripheral blood mononuclear cells, collected in the third trimester of pregnancy. The receptor set was obtained from a female donor with multiple sclerosis, enrolled in a pregnancy study.

This rearrangement joins TRBV27 to TRBJ1-4, with D possibly TRBD1 on 6 matching bases. Trimming took 6 bases from V and 8 from J, leaving 10 bases between them. This CDR3 spans 12 amino acids. Per germline, CDR1 MNHEY and CDR2 SMNVEV (reference sequence). Here the CDR3 DNA reads TGTGCCAGCAGAGGGGGTCCGGAAAAACTGTTTTTT. This codes for CASRGGPEKLFF.

J is TRBJ2-1 and V is TRBV19, with 8 bases identical to TRBD1. The CDR3 is 14 amino acids. Germline lookup yields CDR1 LNHDA and CDR2 SQIVND (reference sequence). Losses at the gene ends were 6 bases for V and 5 bases for J; bases not matched to a gene: 6. CDR3 bases: TGTGCCAGTAGCAGACAGGGGACCCACAATGAGCAGTTCTTC. Protein sequence: CASSRQGTHNEQFF. Using reference TRBV19 and TRBJ2-1 for the parts outside the CDR3, the full variable domain is DGGITQSPKYLFRKEGQNVTLSCEQNLNHDAMYWYRQDPGQGLRLIYYSQIVNDFQKGDIAEGYSVSREKKESFPLTVTSAQKNPTAFYLCASSRQGTHNEQFFGPGTRLTVL.

V usage is TRBV4-1 and J usage is TRBJ2-1; maybe TRBD2 (5 bases). Germline V gene lookup returns CDR1 MGHRA and CDR2 YSYEKL. V lost 1 base, J lost 14 bases, and 15 bases lay in between. CDR3 length: 13 amino acids. CDR3: CASSQGVPAEEFF. The CDR3 DNA reads TGCGCCAGCAGCCAAGGAGTACCAGCGGAGGAGTTCTTC.

The chain joins TRBV28 to TRBJ1-2; perhaps TRBD1 as D (5 bases). The CDR3 is 16 residues long. CDR1 and CDR2 from the germline V gene are MDHEN and SYDVKM. V lost 4 bases to trimming and J lost 4 bases, with 19 bases between them. The CDR3 DNA reads TGTGCCAGCAGTTCGAAAGATACAGGCCCCCTCTATGGCTACACCTTC. Its translation is CASSSKDTGPLYGYTF.

The chain's CDR3 is CASSLRRTSGELFF. CDR3 sequence (DNA): TGTGCCAGCAGCCTCCGGAGGACGAGTGGGGAGCTGTTTTTT. The chain has TRBV5-6 and TRBJ2-2; possible D gene TRBD2, 5 bases. This CDR3 region has 14 residues. CDR1 is SGHDT, CDR2 YYEEEE, per germline. V was pared by 4 bases and J by 8 bases, with 15 bases between. Combining the CDR3 with reference TRBV5-6 and TRBJ2-2 gives the whole variable domain DAGVTQSPTHLIKTRGQQVTLRCSPKSGHDTVSWYQQALGQGPQFIFQYYEEEERQRGNFPDRFSGHQFPNYSSELNVNALLLGDSALYLCASSLRRTSGELFFGEGSRLTVL.

V is TRBV30 and J is TRBJ2-1; possible D gene TRBD2, 6 bases. The CDR3 consists of 13 residues. V was clipped by 0 bases and J by 9 bases, with 12 bases between them. From germline, CDR1 is GTSNPN and CDR2 SVGIG (reference sequence). DNA for the CDR3: TGTGCCTGGAGTGTACCCGGGAGATCTGAGCAGTTCTTC. This codes for CAWSVPGRSEQFF. The full variable domain, rest sourced from reference TRBV30 and TRBJ2-1, is SQTIHQWPATLVQPVGSPLSLECTVEGTSNPNLYWYRQAAGRGLQLLFYSVGIGQISSEVPQNLSASRPQDRQFILSSKKLLLSDSGFYLCAWSVPGRSEQFFGPGTRLTVL.

This chain uses TRBV9 with TRBJ2-1; no clear D. The V gene lost 0 bases and the J gene lost 7 bases, with 5 bases spanning the gap. The CDR3 runs 12 residues. Germline CDR1 SGDLS, CDR2 YYNGEE. The CDR3 DNA sequence: TGTGCCAGCAGCGTAGCTGTGAATGAGCAGTTCTTC. It specifies CASSVAVNEQFF.

Note on this clone: A much larger clone lies one base from this, so it may be a read error. Other nucleotide sequences in the sample specify the same CDR3. The rearrangement links TRBV6-4 to TRBJ2-1; 11 bases agree with TRBD2. V gave up 2 bases and J gave up 3 bases; unmatched junction bases: 0. This CDR3 contains 15 residues. Germline loops: CDR1 MRHNA, CDR2 SNTAGT. CDR3 sequence: CASSDGTSGYNEQFF. The CDR3 DNA reads TGTGCCAGCAGTGACGGGACTAGCGGCTACAATGAGCAGTTCTTC.

In its sample, this clone was seen once. The chain employs TRBV7-9 and TRBJ1-1; 9 nucleotides match TRBD1. Germline CDR1 reads SEHNR; CDR2 reads FQNEAQ (reference sequence). The CDR3 loop spans 18 amino acids. V shed 3 bases and J 0 bases; nucleotides not matched to a gene: 11. The CDR3 is CASSFKRTGDFMNTEAFF. The CDR3 DNA is TGTGCCAGCAGCTTCAAAAGGACAGGGGACTTTATGAACACTGAAGCTTTCTTT.

V usage is TRBV10-3 and J usage is TRBJ2-7; 9 bases align to TRBD1. The CDR3 runs to 14 residues. Germline V gene sequence: CDR1 ENHRY, CDR2 SYGVKD. Trimming at V came to 9 bases and at J to 4 bases, leaving 10 bases not matched to a gene. CDR3 protein: CAIMGQGGFYEQYF. The CDR3 DNA follows: TGTGCCATAATGGGACAGGGAGGCTTTTACGAGCAGTACTTC.

The V gene is TRBV6-5, the J gene TRBJ1-4; no definite D call. The CDR3 extends over 15 amino acids. V was pared by 6 bases and J by 0 bases, with 11 bases between. The germline V gene has CDR1 MNHEY and CDR2 SVGAGI. The CDR3 sequence: CASSPLVATNEKLFF. CDR3 DNA sequence: TGTGCCAGCAGCCCCCTCGTTGCAACTAATGAAAAACTGTTTTTT.

The V and J genes are TRBV11-2 and TRBJ2-1; D is possibly TRBD1 (6 bases). The CDR3 is 16 amino acids. The germline V gene has CDR1 SGHAT and CDR2 FQNNGV. V was pared by 0 bases and J by 4 bases, with 13 bases between. CDR3 sequence: CASSLEVRGLYNEQFF. The CDR3, as DNA: TGTGCCAGCAGCTTAGAAGTCAGGGGTTTGTACAATGAGCAGTTCTTC.

A few counts support this clone. This CDR3 reads CASSSLPAGLGAFF. CDR3 DNA sequence: TGTGCCAGCAGCTCCCTACCGGCGGGACTTGGAGCTTTCTTT. The chain recombines TRBV7-9 with TRBJ1-1; a possible D gene is TRBD1 (5 bases). This CDR3 is 14 amino acids long. The V and J ends lost 4 bases and 10 bases respectively, with 19 bases between them. Germline assignment: CDR1 SEHNR and CDR2 FQNEAQ (reference sequence).

The chain combines TRBV19 with TRBJ2-7; D might be TRBD1 (5 bases). Trimming pared 2 bases from V and 3 bases from J, leaving 14 bases between. The CDR3 contains 15 residues. Germline V gene data show CDR1 as LNHDA and CDR2 as SQIVND (reference sequence). As DNA, the CDR3 is TGTGCCAGTAGTATAAAGGATGACAGAGTCTACGAGCAGTACTTC. It is translated as CASSIKDDRVYEQYF.

This chain connects TRBV4-1 to TRBJ1-5; 7 bases line up with TRBD1. The CDR3 sequence is 15 residues long. Germline CDR1 reads MGHRA; CDR2 reads YSYEKL. Trimming took 0 bases from V and 9 from J; bases not matched to a gene: 8. CDR3 amino acids: CASSQDWAGGSPQHF. The CDR3 DNA sequence: TGCGCCAGCAGCCAAGACTGGGCAGGGGGTTCGCCCCAGCATTTT.

This CDR3 is CASSLNRVGETQYF. CDR3 coding DNA: TGCGCCAGCAGCTTGAACAGGGTGGGGGAGACCCAGTACTTC. The chain links TRBV5-1 to TRBJ2-5, with D possibly TRBD1 on 6 matching bases. There are 14 residues in the CDR3. The germline V and J ends were trimmed by 1 base and 5 bases, with 12 bases remaining between them. The germline CDR1 and CDR2 sequences are SGHRS and YFSETQ. Full variable domain (remainder filled in from reference TRBV5-1 and TRBJ2-5): KAGVTQTPRYLIKTRGQQVTLSCSPISGHRSVSWYQQTPGQGLQFLFEYFSETQRNKGNFPGRFSGRQFSNSRSEMNVSTLELGDSALYLCASSLNRVGETQYFGPGTRLLVL.

The chain uses TRBV4-3 and TRBJ1-2, with 9 bases identical to TRBD1. V gave up 0 bases and J gave up 13 bases; unmatched junction bases: 9. Germline V gene data show CDR1 as LGHNA and CDR2 as YSLEER. The CDR3 is made up of 14 amino acids. This CDR3 reads CASSQDSGTGRVTF. CDR3 bases: TGCGCCAGCAGCCAAGATTCCGGGACAGGGAGAGTCACCTTC.

This chain uses TRBV7-6 with TRBJ2-2; no clear D gene. The CDR3 is 18 amino acids. The germline gives CDR1 SGHVS, CDR2 FNYEAQ. Trimming pared 0 bases from V and 6 bases from J, leaving 20 bases between. In DNA form, the CDR3 reads TGTGCCAGCAGCTTAGCTATACCAGACTCCTTGCCTCCCGGGGAGCTGTTTTTT. It yields the protein CASSLAIPDSLPPGELFF.

V gene TRBV11-3 combines with J gene TRBJ2-1, with D uncertain. The length of the CDR3 is 16 residues. Trimming cost V 2 bases and J 6 bases, with 17 bases left between them. Germline CDR1 and CDR2: SGHNT and YENEEA. Written as DNA, the CDR3 is TGTGCCAGCAGCTTACGGTCAGAGGTCGCCTCCAATGAGCAGTTCTTC. Translating it yields CASSLRSEVASNEQFF.

The chain links TRBV6-4 to TRBJ2-1, with 9 bases fitting TRBD2. J lost 9 bases, V lost 3 bases, and 12 bases had no gene match. There are 16 residues in the CDR3. Looked up from germline, CDR1 is MRHNA and CDR2 is SNTAGT. CDR3 region: CASSEDSGSNSGEQFF. CDR3 in DNA: TGTGCCAGCAGTGAAGATAGCGGGAGTAACTCGGGTGAGCAGTTCTTC.